These T cell receptor beta chains were read from a single sample in a study of blood T cells in healthy people across ages. TCRdb processed the 5' RACE reads anew with MiXCR; each CDR3 protein has one entry. The repertoire includes more than 450,000 distinct CDR3 sequences, around a quarter of them detected once, and approximately 3.5% sits in the top ten. These data were likewise used in another study, on T cells of mothers and their children.

Input material: blood. Every receptor here comes from a boy aged 2 to 10 in good health. Each CDR3 is given with its conserved first and last residue. D genes are given only for firm matches. Some rows have no size entry. The others give once, few or many, or a class for an expanded clone.

>TRBD2|TRBJ2-5|TRBV5-1|.
TGCGCCAGCAGAAATAGCGGGCTGAACCAAGAGACCCAGTACTTC
CASRNSGLNQETQYF
>TRBD1|TRBJ2-7|TRBV30|.
TGTGCCATGGACAGGGACATCGAGCAGTACTTC
CAMDRDIEQYF
>.|TRBJ2-2|TRBV10-3|few
TGTGCCATCAATTCCCCACACAGGGAGAAGCTGTTTTTT
CAINSPHREKLFF
>.|TRBJ2-4|TRBV6-5|.
TGTGCCAGCAGTCGGGGGACTGAGGACATTCAGTACTTC
CASSRGTEDIQYF
>.|TRBJ1-1|TRBV29-1|.
TGCAGCGTTCTGGGGTCGGAGCTGAACACTGAAGCTTTCTTT
CSVLGSELNTEAFF
>.|TRBJ2-4|TRBV9|.
TGTGCCCTCATAAAGCCCGGGGTGGGGAACATTCAGTACTTC
CALIKPGVGNIQYF
>.|TRBJ2-7|TRBV12-3/TRBV12-4|.
TGTGCCAGCAGTTACGCTCTCTATGGCTCCGAGCAGTACTTC
CASSYALYGSEQYF
>TRBD1|TRBJ2-7|TRBV6-2/TRBV6-3|.
TGTGCCAGCAGTTCGACAGGGCCCCCCTACGAGCAGTACTTC
CASSSTGPPYEQYF
>.|TRBJ2-3|TRBV7-9|.
TGTGCCAGCAAAGGAGGGGATACGCAGTATTTT
CASKGGDTQYF
>.|TRBJ1-2|TRBV2|.
TGTGCCAGCTCCGATGGGACTGACTATGGCTACACCTTC
CASSDGTDYGYTF
>.|TRBJ1-1|TRBV18|few
TGTGCCAGCTCTCTAGAACAGGGAGGGAACACTGAAGCTTTCTTT
CASSLEQGGNTEAFF
>TRBD2|TRBJ2-2|TRBV27|.
TGTGCCAGCAGTACCCAAGCGGGAGGGCCCGGGGAGCTGTTTTTT
CASSTQAGGPGELFF
>.|TRBJ2-5|TRBV6-5|few
TGTGCCAGCAGTTCTGCGGGGCCCCTGGACTTC
CASSSAGPLDF
>.|TRBJ2-7|TRBV5-1|.
TGCGCCAGCAGCTTGGCGGGAGTACAGGGGATGTCCTACGAGCAGTACTTC
CASSLAGVQGMSYEQYF
>.|TRBJ2-7|TRBV29-1|.
TGCAGCGTGGTCAGCCCTCCTTCCTACGAGCAGTACTTC
CSVVSPPSYEQYF
>.|TRBJ2-2|TRBV7-3|.
TGTGCCAGCAGCTTATCCCCAGGACAGAACACCGGGGAGCTGTTTTTT
CASSLSPGQNTGELFF
>.|TRBJ2-4|TRBV12-3/TRBV12-4|.
TGTGCCAGCGCACCCGGGGTAAAAAACATTCAGTACTTC
CASAPGVKNIQYF
>.|TRBJ1-5|TRBV7-2|few
TGTGCCAGCAGCGCGACAGGAATTAATCAGCCCCAGCATTTT
CASSATGINQPQHF
>.|TRBJ1-5|TRBV7-2|.
TGTGCCAGCAGCTTATGGGGGGTACCCTCTCAGCCCCAGCATTTT
CASSLWGVPSQPQHF
>.|TRBJ1-1|TRBV7-9|few
TGTGCCAGCAGCCGCGAGGCGGGCGGCACTGAAGCTTTCTTT
CASSREAGGTEAFF
>TRBD2|TRBJ2-1|TRBV3-1|few
TGTGCCAGCAGCCAAAGGCTAGCGGATTACAATGAGCAGTTCTTC
CASSQRLADYNEQFF
>TRBD2|TRBJ2-5|TRBV20-1|.
TGCAGTGCTAGAGTACGCGGGGGTTTCCAAGAGACCCAGTACTTC
CSARVRGGFQETQYF
>.|TRBJ1-3|TRBV29-1|few
TGCAGCGTTGCGCCAGGAAACACCATATATTTT
CSVAPGNTIYF
>.|TRBJ2-3|TRBV27|.
TGTGCCAGCCGAGCGAGCGCAGATACGCAGTATTTT
CASRASADTQYF
>TRBD2|TRBJ2-1|TRBV10-3|.
TGTGCCATCAGCCCGGGGGGGAATGAGCAGTTCTTC
CAISPGGNEQFF
>.|TRBJ2-1|TRBV14|.
TGTGCCAGCAGCCAAGTTGGGGGCTCCTACAATGAGCAGTTCTTC
CASSQVGGSYNEQFF
>TRBD2|TRBJ2-7|TRBV10-3|.
TGTGCCATCCAAACTTTAGGACTAGCGGGAGGTGGGGAGCAGTACTTC
CAIQTLGLAGGGEQYF
>.|TRBJ2-5|TRBV6-2/TRBV6-3|.
TGTGCCAGCAGTTACCGAGTAGCGGAGACCCAGTACTTC
CASSYRVAETQYF
>.|TRBJ2-1|TRBV29-1|many
TGCAGCATCGAGACAGGTCTCCAGTTCTTC
CSIETGLQFF
>.|TRBJ2-5|TRBV29-1|few
TGCAGCGTTGAAACCGGGTGGCAAGAGACCCAGTACTTC
CSVETGWQETQYF
>TRBD1|TRBJ2-5|TRBV24-1|once
TGTGCCACCAGTGGCGGACCGGGACAGGGAGAAGAGACCCAGTACTTC
CATSGGPGQGEETQYF
>.|TRBJ2-1|TRBV9|few
TGTGCCAGCAGCGTAGAGGTCCTCCCCCATGAGCAGTTCTTC
CASSVEVLPHEQFF